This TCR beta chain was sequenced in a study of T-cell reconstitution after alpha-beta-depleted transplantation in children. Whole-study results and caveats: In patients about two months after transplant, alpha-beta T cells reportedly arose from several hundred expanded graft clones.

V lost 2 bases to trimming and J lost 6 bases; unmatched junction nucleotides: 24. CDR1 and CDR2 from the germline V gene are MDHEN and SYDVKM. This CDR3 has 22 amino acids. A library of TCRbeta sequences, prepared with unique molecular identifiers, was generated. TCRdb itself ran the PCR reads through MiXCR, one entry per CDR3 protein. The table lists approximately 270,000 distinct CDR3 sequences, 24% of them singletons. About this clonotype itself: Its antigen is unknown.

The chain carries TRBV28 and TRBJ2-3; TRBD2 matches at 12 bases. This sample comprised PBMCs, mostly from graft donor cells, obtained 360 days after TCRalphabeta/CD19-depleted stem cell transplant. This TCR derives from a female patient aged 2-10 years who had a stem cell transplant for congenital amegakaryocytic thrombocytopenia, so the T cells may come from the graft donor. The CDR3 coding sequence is TGTGCCAGCAGTTTAGCAAAATACCTCTATCCTAGCGGGAGGGAGGAGGCGGATACGCAGTATTTT. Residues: CASSLAKYLYPSGREEADTQYF. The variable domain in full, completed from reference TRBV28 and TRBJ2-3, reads DVKVTQSSRYLVKRTGEKVFLECVQDMDHENMFWYRQDPGLGLRLIYFSYDVKMKEKGDIPEGYSVSREKKERFSLILESASTNQTSMYLCASSLAKYLYPSGREEADTQYFGPGTRLTVL.